This T cell receptor beta chain was retrieved from a study of blood T cell repertoires in COVID-19 (dated by TCRdb to about 2020). As for the study more broadly: Samples covering the acute and convalescent phases of COVID-19 were provided by collaborators in the United States, Italy and Spain. Where available, HLA class I and class II types were obtained from metadata supplied by the sample provider rather than from assay-based typing. Deeply sampled blood TCRbeta repertoires from subjects exposed to, actively infected with, or recovered from COVID-19 were included in the dataset. The repertoires were released in a freely available public database intended as a resource for research on the immune response to SARS-CoV-2. Nearly every sample came with metadata listing a de-identified subject ID, COVID-19 status, age in years and sex. The prospective study material was composed of cDNA or gDNA derived from T cells, B-cell-depleted T cells, or PBMCs. Samples came from the ongoing ImmuneRACE study (first 160 participants) plus 1,254 subjects from 6 global collaborators. Paper-wide results and their limitations: The amount of clinical and demographic metadata varied by source and participant and was provided uncurated.

TCRbeta CDR3 regions were amplified from genomic DNA using the immunoSEQ Assay, a bias-controlled multiplex PCR. In the authors' own workflow: The number of nucleated cells in each sample was estimated from the amplification of reference gene primers within the assay. To quantify the absolute abundance of each unique TCRbeta CDR3 rearrangement, sequence reads were collapsed and filtered. For each sample, productive Simpson clonality was calculated as the square root of Simpson's diversity index across productive rearrangements. TCRdb carries this immuneACCESS record with in-frame sequences only. Its versions omit some clonotypes, under half of them owing to an unresolved V gene in the studies checked, with the rest unexplained. Clone size and V and J calls were adopted from that table, with D and trimming inferred from the DNA. The sample profile shows 60,000 to 75,000 clones; roughly 87% of them were found once. Together, the top ten hold about 3% of the sample.

To note about this clone: Its antigen is currently not known. Base quality data are lacking; no much larger clone is found one base away.

One collaborating source in Seattle enrolled patients while the patients were actively infected and followed the patients over time throughout the course of disease. Each collaborating institution followed its own protocols to collect whole blood in K2EDTA tubes. For TCRbeta analysis, collaborators shipped samples as frozen whole blood, isolated PBMCs, or DNA extracted from either of those sample types. There are 17 amino acids in the CDR3, from cysteine to phenylalanine inclusive. The DNA shown is the 51-base CDR3, in frame from base 1. V is pared back by 1 base and J by 1 base, with 16 bases lying between the germline termini. CDR1 and CDR2 are read off the germline V gene as SGHNT and YENEEA.

Rearrangement joined TRBV11-3 to TRBJ1-1, and TRBD1 may be the D gene, going by 6 matching bases. Sequencing input: peripheral blood. This clonotype originated in a woman in her fifties or sixties with COVID-19, enrolled during active disease. The CDR3 in this case is CASSLVGRGYANTEAFF. The bases read TGTGCCAGCAGCTTAGTTGGCAGGGGCTATGCGAACACTGAAGCTTTCTTT.